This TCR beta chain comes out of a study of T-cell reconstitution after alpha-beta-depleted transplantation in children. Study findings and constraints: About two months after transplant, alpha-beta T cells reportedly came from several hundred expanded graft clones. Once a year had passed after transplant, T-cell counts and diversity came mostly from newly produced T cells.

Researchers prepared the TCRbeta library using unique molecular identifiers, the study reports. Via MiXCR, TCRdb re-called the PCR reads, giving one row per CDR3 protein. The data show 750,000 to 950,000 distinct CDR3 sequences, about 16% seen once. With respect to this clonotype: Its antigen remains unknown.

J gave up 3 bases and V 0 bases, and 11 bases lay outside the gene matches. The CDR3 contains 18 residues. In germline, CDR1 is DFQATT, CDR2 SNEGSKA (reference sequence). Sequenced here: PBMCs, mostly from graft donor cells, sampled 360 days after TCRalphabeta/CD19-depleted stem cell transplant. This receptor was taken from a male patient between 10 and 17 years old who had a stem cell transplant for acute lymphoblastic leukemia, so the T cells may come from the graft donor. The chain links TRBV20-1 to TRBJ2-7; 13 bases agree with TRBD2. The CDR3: CSARDPRRTSGSFYEQYF. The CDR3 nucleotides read TGCAGTGCTAGAGATCCCCGACGGACTAGCGGGAGCTTCTACGAGCAGTACTTC.